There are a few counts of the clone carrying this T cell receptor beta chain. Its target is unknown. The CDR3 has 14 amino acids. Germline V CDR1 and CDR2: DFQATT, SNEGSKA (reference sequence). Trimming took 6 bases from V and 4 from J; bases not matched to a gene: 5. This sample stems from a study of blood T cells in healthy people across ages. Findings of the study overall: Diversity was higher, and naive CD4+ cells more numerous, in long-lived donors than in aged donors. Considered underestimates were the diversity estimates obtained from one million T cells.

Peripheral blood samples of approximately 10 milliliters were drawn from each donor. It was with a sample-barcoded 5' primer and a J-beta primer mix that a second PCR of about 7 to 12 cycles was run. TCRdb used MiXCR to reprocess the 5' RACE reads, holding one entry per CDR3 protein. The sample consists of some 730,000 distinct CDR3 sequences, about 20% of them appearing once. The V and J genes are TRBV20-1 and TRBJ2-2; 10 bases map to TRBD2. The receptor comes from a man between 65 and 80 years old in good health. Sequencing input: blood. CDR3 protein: CSATSGVGTGELFF. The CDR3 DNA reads TGCAGTGCAACTAGCGGGGTCGGCACCGGGGAGCTGTTTTTT.